This T cell receptor (beta chain) was observed in a study of regulatory T cells in long-lasting Graves disease. Specified time point: newly diagnosed GD, antithyroid drugs for less than 3 months. From PBMCs, RNA was extracted and then used to make the TCR library. Arm-PCR with iRepertoire HTBI primers amplified the CDR3 regions for these TCR beta libraries. TCRdb redid the calling of the multiplex PCR reads with MiXCR, one entry per CDR3 protein. The sample records 200,000 to 250,000 distinct CDR3 sequences, just over 20% being singletons. The CDR3 loop spans 17 amino acids. V was clipped by 4 bases and J by 7 bases, with 21 bases between them. Germline CDR1 is SGHRS and CDR2 is YFSETQ.

This sequence was found in a female donor with Graves disease. The sequenced sample was peripheral blood mononuclear cells (PBMCs), obtained at new diagnosis, from a patient treated with antithyroid drugs. The chain has TRBV5-1 and TRBJ1-6; the D is unclear. In nucleotides, the CDR3 is TGCGCCAGCAGCGACGCTTACCGGGAGGGAGGAAATTCACCCCTCCACTTT. It encodes CASSDAYREGGNSPLHF.